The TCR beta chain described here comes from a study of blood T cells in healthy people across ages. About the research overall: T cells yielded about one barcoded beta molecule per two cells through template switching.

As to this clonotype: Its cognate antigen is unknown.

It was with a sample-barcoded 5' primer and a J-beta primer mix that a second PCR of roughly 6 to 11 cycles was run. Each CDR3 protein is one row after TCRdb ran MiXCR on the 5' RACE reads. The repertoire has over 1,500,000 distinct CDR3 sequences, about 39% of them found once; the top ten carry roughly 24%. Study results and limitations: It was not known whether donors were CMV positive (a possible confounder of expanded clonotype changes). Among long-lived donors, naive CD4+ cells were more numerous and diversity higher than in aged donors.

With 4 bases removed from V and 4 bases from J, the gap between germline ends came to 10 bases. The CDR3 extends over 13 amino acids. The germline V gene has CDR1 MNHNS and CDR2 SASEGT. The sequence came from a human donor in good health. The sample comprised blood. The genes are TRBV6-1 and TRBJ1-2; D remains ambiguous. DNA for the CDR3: TGTGCCAGCAGTGGTCGGTCAGGCTATGGCTACACCTTC. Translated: CASSGRSGYGYTF.